A selection of T cell receptor beta chains follows, all from one sample in a study of blood T cell repertoires in COVID-19. Repertoires were generated with immunoSEQ multiplex PCR, while TCRdb's copy carries only in-frame clones and drops some. The sample lists about 240,000 clones, roughly 80% occurring once. The sequencing input was peripheral blood. These receptors all stem from a woman younger than 30 with acute or convalescent COVID-19. The CDR3 runs from the conserved cysteine through the conserved F or W. The D gene is left open where the match is weak. The size of a clone is reported for some rows only, either as once, few or many, or as a class for expanded clones.

CASSSPRGANYGYTF	TGTGCCAGCAGTTCCCCCAGGGGTGCTAACTATGGCTACACCTTC	few	-	TRBJ1-2	TRBV28
CASSEDRELTEAFF	TGTGCCAGCAGCGAGGACAGGGAACTTACTGAAGCTTTCTTT	-	TRBD1	TRBJ1-1	TRBV6-2/TRBV6-3
CASSGRAGGPRYEQYF	TGTGCCAGCAGTGGCCGGGCGGGAGGGCCTCGGTACGAGCAGTACTTC	-	TRBD2	TRBJ2-7	TRBV2
CASSLGQGNNGYTF	TGTGCCAGCTCACTCGGACAGGGGAATAATGGCTACACCTTC	-	TRBD1	TRBJ1-2	TRBV18
CASSYSRWDSPLHF	TGTGCCAGCAGTTACTCGAGGTGGGATTCACCCCTCCACTTT	-	-	TRBJ1-6	TRBV6-5
CASSWAGLENTGELFF	TGTGCCAGCAGTTGGGCCGGACTAGAGAACACCGGGGAGCTGTTTTTT	once	TRBD2	TRBJ2-2	TRBV28
CASSDPGHWAYEQYF	TGTGCCAGCAGTGACCCGGGACATTGGGCCTACGAGCAGTACTTC	-	-	TRBJ2-7	TRBV6-1
CAISEQGEQPQHF	TGTGCCATCAGTGAGCAGGGCGAGCAGCCCCAGCATTTT	-	-	TRBJ1-5	TRBV10-3
CASRTGGEQYF	TGTGCCAGCAGGACAGGGGGCGAGCAGTACTTC	-	TRBD1	TRBJ2-7	TRBV28
CASSQGGLADNEQFF	TGTGCCAGCAGCCAGGGAGGACTAGCGGACAATGAGCAGTTCTTC	-	TRBD2	TRBJ2-1	TRBV9
CASSLIEGTGGRGYTF	TGTGCCAGCAGCTTAATCGAAGGGACAGGGGGCCGTGGCTACACCTTC	-	TRBD1	TRBJ1-2	TRBV11-2
CASSSGTSGTGGELFF	TGTGCCAGCAGCTCCGGGACTAGCGGGACGGGCGGGGAGCTGTTTTTT	-	TRBD2	TRBJ2-2	TRBV5-4
CASSKDLGERVWFF	TGTGCCAGTAGTAAGGACCTTGGGGAGCGGGTGTGGTTCTTC	-	-	TRBJ2-1	TRBV19
CASSLVVSHEQYF	TGCGCCAGCAGCTTGGTAGTTTCCCACGAGCAGTACTTC	-	-	TRBJ2-7	TRBV5-1
CASSRTRGSSYEQYF	TGTGCCAGCAGCCGCACCAGGGGGAGCTCCTACGAGCAGTACTTC	-	TRBD1	TRBJ2-7	TRBV5-8
CASSPTQVDYGYTF	TGTGCCAGCAGCCCGACGCAGGTAGACTATGGCTACACCTTC	-	-	TRBJ1-2	TRBV9
CAWSEGVNSPLHF	TGTGCCTGGAGTGAAGGGGTCAATTCACCCCTCCACTTT	-	-	TRBJ1-6	TRBV30
CASSYSPPYYGYTF	TGTGCCAGCAGTTACTCCCCCCCTTACTATGGCTACACCTTC	-	-	TRBJ1-2	TRBV6-5
CASTWDSGSGTQYF	TGTGCCAGCACCTGGGACAGTGGGAGTGGGACCCAGTACTTC	few	TRBD1	TRBJ2-5	TRBV6-5
CASNVRGGFFDVGQPQHF	TGTGCCAGCAACGTGCGGGGGGGTTTCTTCGACGTGGGTCAGCCCCAGCATTTT	-	-	TRBJ1-5	TRBV5-8
CASSSPIAGGGETQYF	TGTGCCAGCAGCAGCCCAATAGCGGGAGGTGGAGAGACCCAGTACTTC	-	TRBD2	TRBJ2-5	TRBV5-6